The rows below give T cell receptor beta chains drawn from one sample of a study of human T cells and chemical hapten exposure. A single record per CDR3 protein comes from TCRdb applying MiXCR to the RACE reads. This table has some 49,000 distinct CDR3 sequences, 8% to 9.5% appearing once. Sample: whole blood, taken in connection with sensitization to the hapten diphenylcyclopropenone (DPC). The receptor source for this set is a woman aged 45-59 years with alopecia areata. Some clones in this sample may be carry-over from other donors' samples. Each CDR3 is given with its conserved first and last residue. The D gene is left open where the match is weak. Part of the rows lack a size; the others show once, few, many or a class for expanded clones.

abundance: .; j_gene: TRBJ1-1; d_gene: .; v_gene: TRBV29-1; CDR3aa: CSVVRSGSDTEAFF; CDR3nt: TGCAGCGTTGTGCGGTCAGGGTCGGACACTGAAGCTTTCTTT
abundance: .; j_gene: TRBJ1-3; d_gene: TRBD1; v_gene: TRBV29-1; CDR3aa: CSAGGQAGNTIYF; CDR3nt: TGCAGCGCTGGAGGACAGGCTGGAAACACCATATATTTT
abundance: few; j_gene: TRBJ2-1; d_gene: TRBD2; v_gene: TRBV28; CDR3aa: CASHPRGLAVNEQFF; CDR3nt: TGTGCCAGCCACCCCCGGGGACTAGCGGTCAATGAGCAGTTCTTC
abundance: many; j_gene: TRBJ1-1; d_gene: .; v_gene: TRBV20-1; CDR3aa: CSAPSGNTEAFF; CDR3nt: TGCAGTGCCCCCTCAGGGAACACTGAAGCTTTCTTT
abundance: many; j_gene: TRBJ2-1; d_gene: TRBD1; v_gene: TRBV11-3; CDR3aa: CASSPGTGPYNEQFF; CDR3nt: TGTGCCAGCAGCCCCGGGACAGGACCCTACAATGAGCAGTTCTTC
abundance: many; j_gene: TRBJ2-7; d_gene: TRBD1; v_gene: TRBV28; CDR3aa: CASSFTGAYEQYF; CDR3nt: TGTGCCAGCAGTTTTACAGGGGCCTACGAGCAGTACTTC
abundance: many; j_gene: TRBJ2-7; d_gene: .; v_gene: TRBV11-2; CDR3aa: CASSKGRDTYEQYF; CDR3nt: TGTGCCAGCAGCAAAGGCCGAGACACCTACGAGCAGTACTTC
abundance: few; j_gene: TRBJ2-7; d_gene: TRBD2; v_gene: TRBV12-3/TRBV12-4; CDR3aa: CASSPSSGNYEQYF; CDR3nt: TGTGCCAGCAGCCCTTCTAGCGGGAACTACGAGCAGTACTTC
abundance: many; j_gene: TRBJ2-1; d_gene: .; v_gene: TRBV7-6; CDR3aa: CASSPQDGSPGMKQFF; CDR3nt: TGTGCCAGCAGCCCCCAAGACGGGTCGCCCGGAATGAAGCAGTTCTTC
abundance: .; j_gene: TRBJ1-1; d_gene: .; v_gene: TRBV28; CDR3aa: CATEGGVRTEAFF; CDR3nt: TGTGCCACCGAAGGGGGGGTGCGCACTGAAGCTTTCTTT
abundance: many; j_gene: TRBJ1-1; d_gene: .; v_gene: TRBV13; CDR3aa: CASSSPETVEAFF; CDR3nt: TGTGCCAGCAGCTCCCCAGAGACGGTTGAAGCTTTCTTT
abundance: .; j_gene: TRBJ2-7; d_gene: TRBD2; v_gene: TRBV20-1; CDR3aa: CSAPTGLAGLISEQYF; CDR3nt: TGCAGTGCCCCTACGGGACTAGCGGGTTTGATTAGCGAGCAGTACTTC
abundance: many; j_gene: TRBJ1-2; d_gene: .; v_gene: TRBV5-1; CDR3aa: CASSFTRDYGYTF; CDR3nt: TGCGCCAGCAGCTTCACCAGGGACTATGGCTACACCTTC
abundance: .; j_gene: TRBJ2-1; d_gene: TRBD2; v_gene: TRBV30; CDR3aa: CAWSVEREGNEQFF; CDR3nt: TGTGCCTGGAGTGTAGAGCGGGAGGGCAATGAGCAGTTCTTC
abundance: many; j_gene: TRBJ2-1; d_gene: TRBD2; v_gene: TRBV20-1; CDR3aa: CSGSGTSGYNEQFF; CDR3nt: TGCAGTGGATCCGGGACTAGCGGCTACAATGAGCAGTTCTTC
abundance: many; j_gene: TRBJ1-1; d_gene: .; v_gene: TRBV7-9; CDR3aa: CASSLGVWAGTEAFF; CDR3nt: TGTGCCAGCAGCTTAGGGGTCTGGGCGGGCACTGAAGCTTTCTTT
abundance: many; j_gene: TRBJ1-1; d_gene: TRBD1; v_gene: TRBV18; CDR3aa: CASSPQRDRNTEAFF; CDR3nt: TGTGCCAGCTCACCACAGAGGGACAGGAACACTGAAGCTTTCTTT
abundance: many; j_gene: TRBJ2-3; d_gene: .; v_gene: TRBV4-3; CDR3aa: CASSQDSGEGAQYF; CDR3nt: TGCGCCAGCAGCCAAGATTCAGGGGAGGGCGCGCAGTATTTT
abundance: many; j_gene: TRBJ2-1; d_gene: .; v_gene: TRBV15; CDR3aa: CATSRSRDNEQFF; CDR3nt: TGTGCCACCAGCAGGTCCCGGGACAATGAGCAGTTCTTC
abundance: .; j_gene: TRBJ1-5; d_gene: TRBD1; v_gene: TRBV7-9; CDR3aa: CASSPGEGAFQPQHF; CDR3nt: TGTGCCAGCAGCCCTGGAGAGGGGGCTTTTCAGCCCCAGCATTTT
abundance: many; j_gene: TRBJ2-3; d_gene: .; v_gene: TRBV20-1; CDR3aa: CSASPLAGSNSAIDTQYF; CDR3nt: TGCAGTGCTAGCCCTCTCGCGGGATCGAACTCAGCGATAGATACGCAGTATTTT
abundance: few; j_gene: TRBJ2-7; d_gene: .; v_gene: TRBV12-3/TRBV12-4; CDR3aa: CASSVAELRGQYF; CDR3nt: TGTGCCAGCAGTGTAGCGGAACTACGAGGGCAGTACTTC
abundance: .; j_gene: TRBJ2-7; d_gene: .; v_gene: TRBV18; CDR3aa: CASSPDFSYEQYF; CDR3nt: TGTGCCAGCTCCCCAGACTTCTCCTACGAGCAGTACTTC
abundance: many; j_gene: TRBJ2-7; d_gene: .; v_gene: TRBV20-1; CDR3aa: CSAREVRSYEQYF; CDR3nt: TGCAGTGCTAGAGAGGTCAGGAGCTACGAGCAGTACTTC
abundance: many; j_gene: TRBJ2-5; d_gene: .; v_gene: TRBV29-1; CDR3aa: CSVEPGAQETQYF; CDR3nt: TGCAGCGTTGAACCAGGGGCCCAAGAGACCCAGTACTTC
abundance: many; j_gene: TRBJ1-5; d_gene: .; v_gene: TRBV21-1; CDR3aa: CASSGRPQHF; CDR3nt: TGTGCCAGCAGCGGTCGACCCCAGCATTTT
abundance: few; j_gene: TRBJ1-1; d_gene: .; v_gene: TRBV4-3; CDR3aa: CASSQVDRVTEAFF; CDR3nt: TGCGCCAGCAGCCAAGTTGACAGAGTAACTGAAGCTTTCTTT
abundance: few; j_gene: TRBJ2-2; d_gene: TRBD1; v_gene: TRBV2; CDR3aa: CASKGQINTGELFF; CDR3nt: TGTGCCAGCAAGGGACAGATAAACACCGGGGAGCTGTTTTTT
abundance: few; j_gene: TRBJ2-7; d_gene: TRBD2; v_gene: TRBV12-5; CDR3aa: CASAPGLAGAGQYF; CDR3nt: TGTGCTAGTGCCCCGGGACTAGCGGGCGCGGGGCAGTACTTC
abundance: many; j_gene: TRBJ1-6; d_gene: .; v_gene: TRBV20-1; CDR3aa: CSASQSQGVSPLHF; CDR3nt: TGCAGTGCTAGTCAATCCCAAGGGGTCTCACCCCTCCACTTT
abundance: .; j_gene: TRBJ2-1; d_gene: .; v_gene: TRBV11-1; CDR3aa: CASSLEPRVFEQFF; CDR3nt: TGTGCCAGCAGCTTAGAACCGAGAGTCTTTGAGCAGTTCTTC
abundance: many; j_gene: TRBJ2-7; d_gene: TRBD1; v_gene: TRBV7-8; CDR3aa: CASSSSLDREIEQYF; CDR3nt: TGTGCCAGCAGTTCCTCATTGGACAGGGAAATCGAGCAGTACTTC